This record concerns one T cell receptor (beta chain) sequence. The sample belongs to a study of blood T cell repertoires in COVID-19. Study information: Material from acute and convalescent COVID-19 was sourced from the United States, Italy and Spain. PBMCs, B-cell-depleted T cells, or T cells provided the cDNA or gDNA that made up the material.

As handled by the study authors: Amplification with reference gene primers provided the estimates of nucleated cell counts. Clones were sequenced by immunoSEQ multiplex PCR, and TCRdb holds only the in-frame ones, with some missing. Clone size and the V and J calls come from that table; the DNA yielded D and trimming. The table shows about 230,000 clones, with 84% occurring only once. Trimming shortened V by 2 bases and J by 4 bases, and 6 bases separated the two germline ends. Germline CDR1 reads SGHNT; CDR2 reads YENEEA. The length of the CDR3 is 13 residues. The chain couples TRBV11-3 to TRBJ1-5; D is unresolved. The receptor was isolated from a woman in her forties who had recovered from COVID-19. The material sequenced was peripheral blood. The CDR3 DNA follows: TGTGCCAGCAGCTTATCCAGGAATCAGCCCCAGCATTTT. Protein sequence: CASSLSRNQPQHF.